The 24 T cell receptor beta chains listed next were all sequenced from one sample in a study of blood T cell repertoires in COVID-19. Clones were sequenced by immunoSEQ multiplex PCR, and TCRdb holds only the in-frame ones, with some missing. The data hold fewer than 250,000 clones, with around four fifths observed a single time. Sequencing used peripheral blood. Receptor source: a woman of 80 years or more with COVID-19, enrolled during active disease.

This clone was found a few times. The genes are TRBV30 and TRBJ1-2; the D is unclear. Trimming took 4 bases from V and 7 from J, leaving 13 bases between them. This CDR3 spans 12 amino acids. CDR1 GTSNPN and CDR2 SVGIG come from the germline V gene (reference sequence). CDR3 in amino acids: CAWTEFSSGYTF. The CDR3 DNA reads as TGTGCCTGGACGGAATTTAGCAGTGGCTACACCTTC.

The chain employs TRBV21-1 and TRBJ2-1; the D call in the table, TRBD2, was not verified against the DNA. TRBV21-1 is tagged as a pseudogene. This CDR3 is 19 amino acids long. CDR3 region: CASSRPGLAGEGGYNEQFF. DNA for the CDR3: TGTGCCAGCAGCAGACCGGGACTAGCGGGGGAGGGAGGATACAATGAGCAGTTCTTC.

V usage is TRBV27 and J usage is TRBJ1-6; 11 positions agree with TRBD1. V was pared by 6 bases and J by 7 bases, with 14 bases of the junction left unmatched. The germline V gene has CDR1 MNHEY and CDR2 SMNVEV (reference sequence). CDR3 length: 18 residues. Here the CDR3 DNA reads TGTGCCAGCAGACCCGGGACAGGGGGATCCCTGGGGAATTCACCCCTCCACTTT. It specifies CASRPGTGGSLGNSPLHF.

The chain joins TRBV6-5 to TRBJ1-1; no reliable D call. The germline V gene has CDR1 MNHEY and CDR2 SVGAGI. V was cut by 6 bases and J by 5 bases, with 13 bases left in between. The CDR3 has 13 residues. The CDR3 nucleotides read TGTGCCAGCAGCCTACGGGAGCGTACTGAAGCTTTCTTT. It yields the protein CASSLRERTEAFF.

The V gene is TRBV3-1 (or the pseudogene TRBV3-2), the J gene TRBJ2-2, with 11 bases that match TRBD2. J gave up 4 bases and V 0 bases, and 7 bases lay outside the gene matches. Per germline, CDR1 LGHDT and CDR2 YNNKEL (reference sequence). This CDR3 region has 18 residues. The chain's CDR3 is CASSQDPSGGPLTGELFF. The CDR3 DNA is TGTGCCAGCAGCCAAGATCCTAGCGGGGGGCCCCTCACCGGGGAGCTGTTTTTT.

The J gene is TRBJ1-1, the V gene TRBV9; unclear D gene. This CDR3 region has 14 residues. Germline V gene lookup returns CDR1 SGDLS and CDR2 YYNGEE. V lost 0 bases to trimming and J lost 7 bases, with 13 bases between them. The CDR3 spells CASSVASLVSEAFF. As DNA, the CDR3 is TGTGCCAGCAGCGTAGCGTCATTGGTCAGTGAAGCTTTCTTT.

The CDR3 reads CASRLKATESTEAFF. Written as DNA, the CDR3 is TGTGCCAGTCGATTAAAGGCGACTGAGAGCACTGAAGCTTTCTTT. The V and J genes are TRBV19 and TRBJ1-1; D ambiguous. CDR1 and CDR2 from the germline V gene are LNHDA and SQIVND (reference sequence). The CDR3 contains 15 residues. V lost 8 bases and J 4 bases, leaving 20 bases between the germline ends. The variable domain in full, completed from reference TRBV19 and TRBJ1-1, reads DGGITQSPKYLFRKEGQNVTLSCEQNLNHDAMYWYRQDPGQGLRLIYYSQIVNDFQKGDIAEGYSVSREKKESFPLTVTSAQKNPTAFYLCASRLKATESTEAFFGQGTRLTVV.

The J gene is TRBJ2-1, the V gene TRBV7-2; 8 positions agree with TRBD2. This CDR3 is 16 amino acids long. Germline V gene sequence: CDR1 SGHTA, CDR2 FQGNSA. The V gene end was trimmed by 0 bases and the J gene end by 5 bases; junction bases not matched to a gene: 6. The CDR3 region is CASSLAHRGGNNEQFF. The CDR3 DNA is TGTGCCAGCAGCTTAGCGCATCGCGGGGGGAACAATGAGCAGTTCTTC.

The genes are TRBV11-2 and TRBJ2-7; D is possibly TRBD1 (6 bases). The V gene's germline CDR1 is SGHAT and CDR2 FQNNGV. The CDR3 is 15 amino acids. The V end lost 5 bases, the J end lost 1 base, and 15 bases lay between the germline ends. CDR3 residues: CASSPGQSYSYEQYF. CDR3 nucleotides: TGTGCCAGCAGCCCCGGACAGTCCTATTCCTACGAGCAGTACTTC.

The rearrangement uses TRBV10-3 and TRBJ2-1; 12 bases match TRBD2. Germline V CDR1 and CDR2: ENHRY, SYGVKD. The CDR3 consists of 13 residues. V shed 4 bases, J shed 14 bases, and the junction held 6 bases outside the gene matches. CDR3 protein: CAISARTSGDEFF. The DNA of the CDR3 is TGTGCCATCAGTGCGCGGACTAGCGGGGATGAGTTCTTC.

V and J are TRBV27 and TRBJ1-1; D unresolved. Germline CDR1 MNHEY, CDR2 SMNVEV (reference sequence). The CDR3 sequence is 13 residues long. V was cut by 5 bases and J by 11 bases, with 18 bases left in between. The CDR3 is CASSPHNPPSAFF. CDR3 nucleotides: TGTGCCAGCAGTCCTCACAACCCTCCGTCGGCTTTCTTT.

The CDR3 reads CASIGQGGEQYF. In DNA form, the CDR3 reads TGTGCCAGCATCGGACAGGGAGGCGAGCAGTACTTC. The chain links TRBV2 to TRBJ2-7; 8 positions match TRBD1. The CDR3 sequence is 12 residues long. Trimming removed 7 bases from V and 6 bases from J; junction bases left unmatched: 5. CDR1 SNHLY and CDR2 FYNNEI come from the germline V gene.

The CDR3 nucleotides are TGCGCCAGCAGTCAAGGCCCCCAAGGGGGGGGGTCCACCCAAGCTTTCTTT. Translated, it gives CASSQGPQGGGSTQAFF. The rearrangement links TRBV5-1 to TRBJ1-1; tentatively, D is TRBD1 (6 bases). V was shortened by 5 bases and J by 9 bases, with 29 bases between the two germline ends. Germline V gene sequence: CDR1 SGHRS, CDR2 YFSETQ. This CDR3 comprises 17 residues.

J is TRBJ2-2 and V is TRBV3-1 (or the pseudogene TRBV3-2); TRBD1 aligns across 9 bases. CDR3 length: 15 residues. Trimming took 1 base from V and 5 from J; bases not matched to a gene: 2. Per the germline V gene, CDR1 is LGHDT and CDR2 is YNNKEL (reference sequence). The CDR3 protein is CASSQVGTGTGELFF. The CDR3 DNA sequence: TGTGCCAGCAGCCAAGTGGGGACAGGGACCGGGGAGCTGTTTTTT.

The chain is built from TRBV2 and TRBJ1-1; D is perhaps TRBD1 (6 bases). Germline-derived CDR1 and CDR2 are SNHLY and FYNNEI. V lost 6 bases, J lost 1 base, and 12 bases lay in between. The CDR3 is made up of 14 amino acids. CDR3: CASRHGTTNTEAFF. CDR3 nucleotides: TGTGCCAGCAGACACGGGACAACGAACACTGAAGCTTTCTTT.

The gene calls are TRBV28 and TRBJ1-1, with a weak D call TRBD1 (5 bases). V lost 7 bases to trimming and J lost 7 bases, with 13 bases between them. The germline V gene has CDR1 MDHEN and CDR2 SYDVKM. The CDR3 is made up of 12 amino acids. CDR3 sequence: CASKEGFGEAFF. The DNA for the CDR3 is TGTGCCAGCAAGGAGGGGTTCGGTGAAGCTTTCTTT.

V is TRBV2 and J is TRBJ2-1; 11 nucleotides line up with TRBD2. CDR1 and CDR2 from the germline V gene are SNHLY and FYNNEI. V shed 2 bases, J shed 4 bases, and the junction held 7 bases outside the gene matches. The length of the CDR3 is 17 residues. CDR3 in amino acids: CASSEIAGGDFYNEQFF. The CDR3, as DNA: TGTGCCAGCAGTGAAATAGCGGGGGGGGATTTTTACAATGAGCAGTTCTTC.

V gene TRBV6-6 combines with J gene TRBJ1-4; maybe TRBD1 (6 bases). The CDR3 consists of 14 residues. Germline V lookup: CDR1 MNHNY, CDR2 SVGAGI (reference sequence). V was cut by 2 bases and J by 7 bases, with 11 bases left in between. CDR3 residues: CASSYLVGGEKLFF. DNA for the CDR3: TGTGCCAGCAGTTACCTTGTAGGGGGTGAAAAACTGTTTTTT.

The rearrangement links TRBV6-5 to TRBJ1-2; weak D call: TRBD1 (6 bases). Germline V gives CDR1 MNHEY, CDR2 SVGAGI. The CDR3 extends over 13 amino acids. Deletions cut 2 bases from V and 8 bases from J, with 12 bases between. CDR3 DNA sequence: TGTGCCAGCAGTTACGTGGGGCAGGGGGGCTACACCTTC. It yields the protein CASSYVGQGGYTF.

The V and J genes are TRBV18 and TRBJ1-3; TRBD1 is a possible D gene (5 bases). The CDR3 extends over 16 amino acids. Per germline, CDR1 KGHSH and CDR2 LQKENI. With 2 bases removed from V and 0 bases from J, the gap between germline ends came to 11 bases. The CDR3 sequence is CASSPTTTDSGNTIYF. The CDR3, as DNA: TGTGCCAGCTCACCAACCACGACAGACTCTGGAAACACCATATATTTT.

The V call is TRBV14, the J call TRBJ1-2; D gene unclear. The CDR3 loop spans 13 amino acids. Germline V CDR1 and CDR2: SGHDN, FVKESK. V was pared by 1 base and J by 4 bases, with 7 bases between. CDR3 bases: TGTGCCAGCAGCCAAGGCGTACTCTATGGCTACACCTTC. Translated, it gives CASSQGVLYGYTF. Filled out from reference TRBV14 and TRBJ1-2, the complete variable domain reads EAGVTQFPSHSVIEKGQTVTLRCDPISGHDNLYWYRRVMGKEIKFLLHFVKESKQDESGMPNNRFLAERTGGTYSTLKVQPAELEDSGVYFCASSQGVLYGYTFGSGTRLTVV.

V is TRBV29-1 and J is TRBJ2-2; the match to TRBD2 covers 11 bases. V shed 0 bases and J 2 bases; nucleotides not matched to a gene: 8. CDR1 and CDR2 from the germline V gene are SQVTM and ANQGSEA. CDR3 length: 18 residues. This chain's CDR3 is CSVEDDLAGGHNTGELFF. In nucleotides, the CDR3 is TGCAGCGTTGAAGATGATCTAGCGGGGGGCCATAACACCGGGGAGCTGTTTTTT.

There are a few counts of this clone. J is TRBJ1-5 and V is TRBV28, with 10 positions matching TRBD1. CDR3 length equals 16 residues. Germline CDR1 is MDHEN and CDR2 is SYDVKM. V shed 3 bases, J shed 1 base, and the junction held 3 bases outside the gene matches. The CDR3 coding sequence is TGTGCCAGCAGTTTTCTGGGACAGGGGAGCAATCAGCCCCAGCATTTT. It encodes CASSFLGQGSNQPQHF.

The chain is built from TRBV18 and TRBJ2-1; 12 bases are shared with TRBD2. CDR1 and CDR2 from the germline V gene are KGHSH and LQKENI. J was trimmed by 7 bases and V by 5 bases; bases with no gene match: 6. CDR3 length: 15 amino acids. The CDR3, as DNA: TGTGCCAGCTCAGGCGGACTAGCGGGGTTGAATGAGCAGTTCTTC. This codes for CASSGGLAGLNEQFF. Looking up the rest from reference TRBV18 and TRBJ2-1 gives the full variable domain: NAGVMQNPRHLVRRRGQEARLRCSPMKGHSHVYWYRQLPEEGLKFMVYLQKENIIDESGMPKERFSAEFPKEGPSILRIQQVVRGDSAAYFCASSGGLAGLNEQFFGPGTRLTVL.